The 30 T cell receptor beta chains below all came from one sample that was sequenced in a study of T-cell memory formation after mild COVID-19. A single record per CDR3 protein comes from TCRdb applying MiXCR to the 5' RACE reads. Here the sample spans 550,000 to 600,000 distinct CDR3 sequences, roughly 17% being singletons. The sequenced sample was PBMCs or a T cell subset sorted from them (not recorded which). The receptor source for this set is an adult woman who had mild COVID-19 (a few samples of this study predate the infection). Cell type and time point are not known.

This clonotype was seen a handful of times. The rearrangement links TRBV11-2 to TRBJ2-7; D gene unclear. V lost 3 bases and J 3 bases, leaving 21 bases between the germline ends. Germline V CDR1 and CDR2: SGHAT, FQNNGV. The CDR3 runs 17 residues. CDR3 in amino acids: CASSLAPGQPSIYEQYF. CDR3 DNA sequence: TGTGCCAGCAGCTTGGCCCCTGGGCAGCCATCGATCTACGAGCAGTACTTC.

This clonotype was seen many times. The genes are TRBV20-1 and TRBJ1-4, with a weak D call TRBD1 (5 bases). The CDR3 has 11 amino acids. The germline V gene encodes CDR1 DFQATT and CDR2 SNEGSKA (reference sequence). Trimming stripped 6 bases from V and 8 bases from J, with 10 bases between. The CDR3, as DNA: TGCAGTGCCCTGGGGGAGGAAAAACTGTTTTTT. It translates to CSALGEEKLFF.

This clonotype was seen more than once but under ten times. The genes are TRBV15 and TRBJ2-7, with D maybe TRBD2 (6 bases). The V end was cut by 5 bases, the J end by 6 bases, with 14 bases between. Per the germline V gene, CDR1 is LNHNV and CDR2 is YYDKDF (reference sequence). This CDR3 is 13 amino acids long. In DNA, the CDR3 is TGTGCCACCAGCTTCGGGGGAGCCGGCGAGCAGTACTTC. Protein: CATSFGGAGEQYF.

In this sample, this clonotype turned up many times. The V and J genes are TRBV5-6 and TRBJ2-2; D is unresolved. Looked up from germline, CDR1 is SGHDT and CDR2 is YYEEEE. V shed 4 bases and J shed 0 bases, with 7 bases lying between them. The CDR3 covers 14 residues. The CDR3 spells CASSPPANTGELFF. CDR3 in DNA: TGTGCCAGCAGCCCCCCCGCGAACACCGGGGAGCTGTTTTTT.

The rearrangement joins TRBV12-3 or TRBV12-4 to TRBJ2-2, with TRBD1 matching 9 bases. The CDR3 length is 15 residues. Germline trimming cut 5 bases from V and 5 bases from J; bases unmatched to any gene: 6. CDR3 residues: CASSDRTGETGELFF. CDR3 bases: TGTGCCAGCAGTGACCGGACAGGGGAAACCGGGGAGCTGTTTTTT.

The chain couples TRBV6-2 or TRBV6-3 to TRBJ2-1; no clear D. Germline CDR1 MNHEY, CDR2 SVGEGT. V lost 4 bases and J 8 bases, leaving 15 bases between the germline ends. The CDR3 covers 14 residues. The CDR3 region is CASSSLWGYDEQFF. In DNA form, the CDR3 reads TGTGCCAGCAGTTCACTTTGGGGATACGATGAGCAGTTCTTC.

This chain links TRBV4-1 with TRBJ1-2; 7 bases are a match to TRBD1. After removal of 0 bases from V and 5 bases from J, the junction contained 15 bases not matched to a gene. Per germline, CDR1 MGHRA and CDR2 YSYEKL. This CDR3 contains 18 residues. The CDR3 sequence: CASSQDNMGTALGYGYTF. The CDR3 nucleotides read TGCGCCAGCAGCCAAGATAATATGGGGACAGCCTTAGGGTATGGCTACACCTTC.

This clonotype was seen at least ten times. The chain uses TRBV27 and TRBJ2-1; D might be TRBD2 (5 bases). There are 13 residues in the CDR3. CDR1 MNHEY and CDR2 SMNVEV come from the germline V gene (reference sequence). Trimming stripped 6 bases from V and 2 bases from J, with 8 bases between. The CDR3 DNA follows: TGTGCCAGCAGCCCCGGGACCTACAATGAGCAGTTCTTC. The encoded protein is CASSPGTYNEQFF.

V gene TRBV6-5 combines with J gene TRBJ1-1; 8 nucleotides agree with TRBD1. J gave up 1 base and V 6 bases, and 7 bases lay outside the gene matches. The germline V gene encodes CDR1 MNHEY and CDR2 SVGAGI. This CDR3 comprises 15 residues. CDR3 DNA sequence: TGTGCCAGCAGGGCCGACAGGGGAACGAACACTGAAGCTTTCTTT. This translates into CASRADRGTNTEAFF.

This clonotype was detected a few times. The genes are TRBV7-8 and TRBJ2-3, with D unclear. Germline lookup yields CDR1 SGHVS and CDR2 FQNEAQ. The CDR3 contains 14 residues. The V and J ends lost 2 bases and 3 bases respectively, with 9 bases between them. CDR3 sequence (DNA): TGTGCCAGCAGCTTACCCCTCCGAACAGATACGCAGTATTTT. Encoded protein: CASSLPLRTDTQYF.

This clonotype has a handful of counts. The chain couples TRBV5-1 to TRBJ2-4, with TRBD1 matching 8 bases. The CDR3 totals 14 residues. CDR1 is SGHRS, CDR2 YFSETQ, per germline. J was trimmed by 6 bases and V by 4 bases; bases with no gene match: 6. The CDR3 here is CASSAQGAGNIQYF. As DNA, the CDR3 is TGCGCCAGCAGCGCCCAGGGGGCTGGAAACATTCAGTACTTC.

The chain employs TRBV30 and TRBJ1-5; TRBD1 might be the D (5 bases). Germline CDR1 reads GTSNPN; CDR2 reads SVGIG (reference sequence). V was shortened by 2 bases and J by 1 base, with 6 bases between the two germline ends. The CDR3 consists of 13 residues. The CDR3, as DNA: TGTGCCTGGAGTCGGGACAGCAATCAGCCCCAGCATTTT. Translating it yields CAWSRDSNQPQHF.

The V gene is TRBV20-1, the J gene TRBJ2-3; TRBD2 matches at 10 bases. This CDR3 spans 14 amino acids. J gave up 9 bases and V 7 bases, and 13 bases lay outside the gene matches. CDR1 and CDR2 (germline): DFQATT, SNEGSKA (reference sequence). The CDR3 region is CSVLPASGSNTQYF. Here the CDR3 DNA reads TGCAGTGTTCTTCCTGCTAGCGGGAGTAACACGCAGTATTTT.

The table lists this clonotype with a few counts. CDR3 sequence: CATSRDRGMNTEAFF. In DNA form, the CDR3 reads TGTGCCACCAGCAGAGATCGGGGGATGAACACTGAAGCTTTCTTT. The chain employs TRBV15 and TRBJ1-1, with a weak D call TRBD1 (5 bases). Trimming left V 0 bases short and J 0 bases short, with 8 bases between. CDR1 LNHNV and CDR2 YYDKDF come from the germline V gene (reference sequence). The CDR3 sequence is 15 residues long.

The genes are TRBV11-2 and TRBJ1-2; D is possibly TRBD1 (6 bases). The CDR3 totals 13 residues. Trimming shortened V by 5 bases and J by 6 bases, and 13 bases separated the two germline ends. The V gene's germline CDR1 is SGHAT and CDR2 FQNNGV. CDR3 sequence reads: CASSQSGENGYTF. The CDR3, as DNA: TGTGCCAGCAGCCAATCAGGGGAGAATGGCTACACCTTC.

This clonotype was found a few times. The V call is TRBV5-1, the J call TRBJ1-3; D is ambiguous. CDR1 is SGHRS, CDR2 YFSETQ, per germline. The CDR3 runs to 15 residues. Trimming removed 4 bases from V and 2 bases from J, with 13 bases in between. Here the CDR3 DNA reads TGCGCCAGCAGCGGGGATATCACCCCTGGAAACACCATATATTTT. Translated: CASSGDITPGNTIYF. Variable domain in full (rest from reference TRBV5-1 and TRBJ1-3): KAGVTQTPRYLIKTRGQQVTLSCSPISGHRSVSWYQQTPGQGLQFLFEYFSETQRNKGNFPGRFSGRQFSNSRSEMNVSTLELGDSALYLCASSGDITPGNTIYFGEGSWLTVV.

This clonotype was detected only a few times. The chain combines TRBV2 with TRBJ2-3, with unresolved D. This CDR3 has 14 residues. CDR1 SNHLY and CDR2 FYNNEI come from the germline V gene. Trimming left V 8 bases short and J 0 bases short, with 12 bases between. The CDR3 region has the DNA TGTGCCAGCTCCCGGGTCACTAGCACAGATACGCAGTATTTT. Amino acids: CASSRVTSTDTQYF.

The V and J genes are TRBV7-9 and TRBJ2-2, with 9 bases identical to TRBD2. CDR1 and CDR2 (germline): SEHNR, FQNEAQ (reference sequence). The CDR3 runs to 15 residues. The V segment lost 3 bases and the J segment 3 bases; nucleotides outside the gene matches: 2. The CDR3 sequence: CASSFLAGDTGELFF. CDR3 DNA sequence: TGTGCCAGCAGCTTTTTAGCGGGAGACACCGGGGAGCTGTTTTTT.

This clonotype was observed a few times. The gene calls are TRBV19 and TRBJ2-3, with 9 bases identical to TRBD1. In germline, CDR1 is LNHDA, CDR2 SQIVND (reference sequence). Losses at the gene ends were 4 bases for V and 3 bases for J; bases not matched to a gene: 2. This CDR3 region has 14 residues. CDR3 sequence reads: CASSNRGLTDTQYF. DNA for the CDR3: TGTGCCAGTAGTAACAGGGGGCTGACAGATACGCAGTATTTT.

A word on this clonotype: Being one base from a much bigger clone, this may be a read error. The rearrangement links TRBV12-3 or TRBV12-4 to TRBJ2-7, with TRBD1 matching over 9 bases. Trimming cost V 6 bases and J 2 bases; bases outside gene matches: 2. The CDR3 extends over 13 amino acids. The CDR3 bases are TGTGCCAGCAGCGGGACAGGGCCCTACGAGCAGTACTTC. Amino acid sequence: CASSGTGPYEQYF.

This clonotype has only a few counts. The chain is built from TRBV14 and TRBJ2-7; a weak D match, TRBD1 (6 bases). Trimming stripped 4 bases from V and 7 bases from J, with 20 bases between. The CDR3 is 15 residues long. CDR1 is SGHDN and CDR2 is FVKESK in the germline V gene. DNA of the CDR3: TGTGCCAGCAGCCTTCACCGGGACACTCGGAGGGAGCAGTACTTC. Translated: CASSLHRDTRREQYF.

CDR3: CASQARFSGANVLTF. DNA of the CDR3: TGTGCCAGCCAGGCCCGGTTCTCTGGGGCCAACGTCCTGACTTTC. This chain links TRBV5-6 with TRBJ2-6; D not resolved. There are 15 residues in the CDR3. Germline V gives CDR1 SGHDT, CDR2 YYEEEE. Trimming took off 7 bases at V and 0 bases at J, with 11 bases between the two ends.

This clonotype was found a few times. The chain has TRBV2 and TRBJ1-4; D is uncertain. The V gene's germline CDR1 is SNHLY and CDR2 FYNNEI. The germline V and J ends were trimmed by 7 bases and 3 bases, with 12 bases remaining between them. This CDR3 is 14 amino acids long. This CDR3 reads CASKKEAANEKLFF. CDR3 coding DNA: TGTGCCAGCAAAAAAGAGGCGGCTAATGAAAAACTGTTTTTT.

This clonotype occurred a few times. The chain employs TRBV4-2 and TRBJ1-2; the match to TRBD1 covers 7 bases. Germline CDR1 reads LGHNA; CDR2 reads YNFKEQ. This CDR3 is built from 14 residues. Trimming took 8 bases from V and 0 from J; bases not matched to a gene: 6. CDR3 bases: TGTGCCAGCCTCGAGACAGGGTCTAACTATGGCTACACCTTC. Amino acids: CASLETGSNYGYTF.

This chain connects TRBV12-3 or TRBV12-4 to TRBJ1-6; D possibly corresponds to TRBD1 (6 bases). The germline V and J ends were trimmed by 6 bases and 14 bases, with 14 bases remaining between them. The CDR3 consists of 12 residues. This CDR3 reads CASREGGESLHF. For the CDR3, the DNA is TGTGCCAGCAGGGAAGGGGGGGAATCCCTCCACTTT.

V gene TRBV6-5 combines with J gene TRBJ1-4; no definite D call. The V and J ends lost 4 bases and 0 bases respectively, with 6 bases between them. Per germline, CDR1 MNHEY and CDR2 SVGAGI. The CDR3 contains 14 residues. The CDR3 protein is CASSLTATNEKLFF. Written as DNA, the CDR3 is TGTGCCAGCAGTTTGACTGCAACTAATGAAAAACTGTTTTTT.

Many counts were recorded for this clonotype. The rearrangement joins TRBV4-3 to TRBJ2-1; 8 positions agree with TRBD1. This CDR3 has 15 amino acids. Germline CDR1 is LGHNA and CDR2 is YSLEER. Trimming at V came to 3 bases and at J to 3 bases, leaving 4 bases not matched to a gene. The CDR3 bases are TGCGCCAGCAGCCAGGCGACAGGGGTCTACAATGAGCAGTTCTTC. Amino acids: CASSQATGVYNEQFF.

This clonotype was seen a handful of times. The CDR3, as DNA: TGCGCCAGCAGCCAGAGCGGGGCTCCGGTCAATGAGCAGTTCTTC. Its protein product is CASSQSGAPVNEQFF. The chain uses TRBV5-1 and TRBJ2-1; 7 positions match TRBD2. J was trimmed by 6 bases and V by 4 bases; bases with no gene match: 10. CDR1 is SGHRS and CDR2 is YFSETQ in the germline V gene. The CDR3 is made up of 15 amino acids. The variable domain in full, completed from reference TRBV5-1 and TRBJ2-1, reads KAGVTQTPRYLIKTRGQQVTLSCSPISGHRSVSWYQQTPGQGLQFLFEYFSETQRNKGNFPGRFSGRQFSNSRSEMNVSTLELGDSALYLCASSQSGAPVNEQFFGPGTRLTVL.

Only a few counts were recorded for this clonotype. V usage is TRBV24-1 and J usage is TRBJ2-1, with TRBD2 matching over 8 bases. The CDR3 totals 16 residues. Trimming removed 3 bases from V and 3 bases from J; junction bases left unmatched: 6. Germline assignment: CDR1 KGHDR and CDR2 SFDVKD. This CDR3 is CATSDEKRGFYNEQFF. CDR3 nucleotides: TGTGCCACCAGTGATGAGAAGCGGGGGTTCTACAATGAGCAGTTCTTC.

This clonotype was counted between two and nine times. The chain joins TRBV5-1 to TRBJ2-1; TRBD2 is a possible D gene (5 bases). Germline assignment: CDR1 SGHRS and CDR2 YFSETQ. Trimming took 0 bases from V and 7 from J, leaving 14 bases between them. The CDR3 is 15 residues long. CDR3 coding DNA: TGCGCCAGCAGCTTGGACGGCCCTGGACTGAATGAGCAGTTCTTC. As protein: CASSLDGPGLNEQFF. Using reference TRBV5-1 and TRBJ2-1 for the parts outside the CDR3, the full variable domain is KAGVTQTPRYLIKTRGQQVTLSCSPISGHRSVSWYQQTPGQGLQFLFEYFSETQRNKGNFPGRFSGRQFSNSRSEMNVSTLELGDSALYLCASSLDGPGLNEQFFGPGTRLTVL.